These 27 T cell receptor beta chains came from one sample sequenced in a study of blood T cell repertoires in COVID-19. Generated by immunoSEQ multiplex PCR, the TCRdb table keeps only in-frame clones and is missing some. The data contain just over 150,000 clones, about 80% of them singletons. The sample comprised peripheral blood. All receptors come from a woman older than 75 with acute or convalescent COVID-19.

The chain recombines TRBV29-1 with TRBJ2-3, with a weak D call TRBD1 (6 bases). The CDR3 totals 14 residues. Germline V lookup: CDR1 SQVTM, CDR2 ANQGSEA. V lost 2 bases, J lost 2 bases, and 11 bases lay in between. CDR3 amino acids: CSVEQGIDTDTQYF. CDR3 nucleotide sequence: TGCAGCGTTGAACAGGGGATAGACACAGATACGCAGTATTTT.

The rearrangement uses TRBV19 and TRBJ1-1; maybe TRBD1 (6 bases). Germline CDR1 and CDR2: LNHDA and SQIVND (reference sequence). The CDR3 runs 15 residues. The V and J ends lost 5 bases and 9 bases respectively, with 22 bases between them. Here the CDR3 DNA reads TGTGCCAGTAGTTCCTCGGGCGGGGGCGCGGGGAAAGCTTTCTTT. Amino acid sequence: CASSSSGGGAGKAFF. Drawing the rest from reference TRBV19 and TRBJ1-1, the complete variable domain is DGGITQSPKYLFRKEGQNVTLSCEQNLNHDAMYWYRQDPGQGLRLIYYSQIVNDFQKGDIAEGYSVSREKKESFPLTVTSAQKNPTAFYLCASSSSGGGAGKAFFGQGTRLTVV.

This chain links TRBV5-4 with TRBJ2-2; possibly TRBD1 for D (6 bases). The germline V gene has CDR1 SGHNT and CDR2 YYREEE (reference sequence). This CDR3 has 17 amino acids. The V and J ends lost 1 base and 3 bases respectively, with 16 bases between them. Here the CDR3 reads CASSLLLTGSDTGELFF. CDR3 DNA: TGTGCCAGCAGCTTGCTTCTTACAGGGTCCGACACCGGGGAGCTGTTTTTT.

J is TRBJ1-5 and V is TRBV5-1, with D unclear. The CDR3 sequence is 13 residues long. Trimming removed 0 bases from V and 2 bases from J, with 3 bases in between. Germline CDR1 SGHRS, CDR2 YFSETQ. CDR3 residues: CASSLERNQPQHF. In nucleotides, the CDR3 is TGCGCCAGCAGCTTGGAGCGCAATCAGCCCCAGCATTTT.

V is TRBV15 and J is TRBJ2-5, with TRBD2 matching 7 bases. Germline V gene data show CDR1 as LNHNV and CDR2 as YYDKDF (reference sequence). Unmatched junction bases numbered 6, after V lost 5 bases and J lost 3 bases. This CDR3 region has 14 residues. CDR3 nucleotides: TGTGCCACCAGCGCCCGGAGCGGGGAAGAGACCCAGTACTTC. It translates to CATSARSGEETQYF.

The chain joins TRBV19 to TRBJ1-2; D is unresolved. Trimming left V 2 bases short and J 2 bases short, with 6 bases between. The CDR3 is 13 residues long. Germline V gene sequence: CDR1 LNHDA, CDR2 SQIVND (reference sequence). In DNA form, the CDR3 reads TGTGCCAGTAGTATAAAACAAAACTATGGCTACACCTTC. Protein sequence: CASSIKQNYGYTF.

V and J are TRBV29-1 and TRBJ2-1; perhaps TRBD2 as D (6 bases). The CDR3 totals 14 residues. V gave up 7 bases and J gave up 3 bases, with 16 bases separating them. Looked up from germline, CDR1 is SQVTM and CDR2 is ANQGSEA. This CDR3 reads CSARRGVIYNEQFF. The CDR3 bases are TGCAGCGCCCGGAGGGGAGTCATCTACAATGAGCAGTTCTTC.

This clone was seen only once. J is TRBJ1-2 and V is TRBV7-6; 7 bases are shared with TRBD1. V was pared by 4 bases and J by 0 bases, with 5 bases of the junction left unmatched. The CDR3 covers 15 residues. Germline V CDR1 and CDR2: SGHVS, FNYEAQ. The CDR3 region is CASSSLDRANYGYTF. CDR3 sequence (DNA): TGTGCCAGCAGCTCTCTCGACAGGGCTAACTATGGCTACACCTTC.

The chain couples TRBV27 to TRBJ2-2, with 10 positions matching TRBD2. CDR1 and CDR2 (germline): MNHEY, SMNVEV (reference sequence). The V and J ends lost 3 bases and 7 bases, in that order; junction bases with no gene match: 5. The CDR3 covers 15 residues. CDR3: CASSLSLAGSGELFF. The DNA of the CDR3 is TGTGCCAGCAGTTTGTCACTAGCGGGAAGCGGGGAGCTGTTTTTT.

The sample holds one count of this clone. V and J are TRBV30 and TRBJ1-2; no reliable D call. This CDR3 comprises 13 residues. Trimming shortened V by 7 bases and J by 2 bases, and 14 bases separated the two germline ends. Germline V lookup: CDR1 GTSNPN, CDR2 SVGIG (reference sequence). CDR3: CASRNPENYGYTF. CDR3 in DNA: TGTGCCTCCAGAAATCCCGAAAACTATGGCTACACCTTC.

To note about this clone: A read error may account for a junction end that differs from germline. The chain couples TRBV16 to TRBJ2-2, with D perhaps TRBD1 (5 bases). The germline V gene encodes CDR1 KGHSY and CDR2 FQNENV. CDR3 size: 15 residues. The CDR3 region is CASNQVDSYTGELFF. The CDR3 DNA sequence: TGTGCCAGCAACCAAGTAGACAGCTACACCGGGGAGCTGTTTTTT. The full variable domain, in which reference TRBV16 and TRBJ2-2 provide the parts outside the CDR3, is GEEVAQTPKHLVRGEGQKAKLYCAPIKGHSYVFWYQQVLKNEFKFLISFQNENVFDETGMPKERFSAKCLPNSPCSLEIQATKLEDSAVYFCASNQVDSYTGELFFGEGSRLTVL.

This clone came up a few times. The V gene is TRBV11-2, the J gene TRBJ2-1, with D perhaps matching TRBD2 (6 bases). The CDR3 runs to 17 residues. Trimming stripped 1 base from V and 6 bases from J, with 19 bases between. The germline V gene has CDR1 SGHAT and CDR2 FQNNGV. The CDR3 bases are TGTGCCAGCAGCTTAGGGTCGGGAGTGGGTAGTATCAATGAGCAGTTCTTC. Protein sequence: CASSLGSGVGSINEQFF.

The V and J genes are TRBV9 and TRBJ2-7, with 8 bases that match TRBD2. The V gene's germline CDR1 is SGDLS and CDR2 YYNGEE. The CDR3 covers 15 residues. The V and J ends lost 3 bases and 3 bases, in that order; junction bases with no gene match: 8. This CDR3 is CASSATSGEVYEQYF. CDR3 DNA sequence: TGTGCCAGCAGCGCCACTAGCGGAGAAGTCTACGAGCAGTACTTC.

V is TRBV5-1 and J is TRBJ1-2; the match to TRBD1 covers 7 bases. J was trimmed by 0 bases and V by 0 bases; bases with no gene match: 8. The V gene's germline CDR1 is SGHRS and CDR2 YFSETQ. This CDR3 region has 17 residues. In nucleotides, the CDR3 is TGCGCCAGCAGCTTGGAGACAGGGAGTTTAGCTAACTATGGCTACACCTTC. Translating it yields CASSLETGSLANYGYTF.

V usage is TRBV28 and J usage is TRBJ2-3; TRBD2 agrees at 10 bases. Germline V CDR1 and CDR2: MDHEN, SYDVKM. Losses at the gene ends were 7 bases for V and 4 bases for J; bases not matched to a gene: 8. This CDR3 spans 15 amino acids. The CDR3 region has the DNA TGTGCCAGCACCCCAGCGGGAGGGTACGCAGATACGCAGTATTTT. It is translated as CASTPAGGYADTQYF.

The chain is built from TRBV3-1 (or the pseudogene TRBV3-2) and TRBJ2-7, with D possibly matching TRBD2 (5 bases). This CDR3 contains 14 residues. V was cut by 0 bases and J by 7 bases, with 13 bases left in between. Germline CDR1 is LGHDT and CDR2 is YNNKEL (reference sequence). The CDR3 bases are TGTGCCAGCAGCCAAGATTTCACGGGCGGGGAGCAGTACTTC. This sequence encodes CASSQDFTGGEQYF.

This chain connects TRBV30 to TRBJ2-5; TRBD1 matches 9 bases. The J segment lost 3 bases and the V segment lost 6 bases, leaving 5 bases of the junction unmatched. The CDR3 runs to 13 residues. The germline V gene encodes CDR1 GTSNPN and CDR2 SVGIG (reference sequence). CDR3 amino acids: CACTDRGKETQYF. The CDR3 DNA follows: TGTGCCTGTACGGACAGGGGAAAAGAGACCCAGTACTTC.

V is TRBV18 and J is TRBJ2-1; D is perhaps TRBD1 (6 bases). The CDR3 contains 15 residues. Trimming cost V 3 bases and J 4 bases, with 13 bases left between them. The germline V gene has CDR1 KGHSH and CDR2 LQKENI. The CDR3 DNA is TGTGCCAGCTCACCTGGACAGCTAGTATACAATGAGCAGTTCTTC. Its translation: CASSPGQLVYNEQFF.

The rearrangement links TRBV6-1 to TRBJ1-2; possibly TRBD1 for D (5 bases). The CDR3 sequence is 13 residues long. Germline values: CDR1 MNHNS, CDR2 SASEGT. Trimming took off 7 bases at V and 2 bases at J, with 11 bases between the two ends. The CDR3 region has the DNA TGTGCCAGCACCGACAGACAAAACTATGGCTACACCTTC. It is translated as CASTDRQNYGYTF.

The CDR3 sequence is CASSPGRVVNEQFF. For the CDR3, the DNA is TGTGCCAGCAGCCCCGGGCGGGTTGTAAATGAGCAGTTCTTC. J is TRBJ2-1 and V is TRBV7-2, with D tentatively TRBD2 (5 bases). Looked up from germline, CDR1 is SGHTA and CDR2 is FQGNSA. V lost 5 bases and J lost 7, with 15 bases in between. The CDR3 consists of 14 residues.

The V call is TRBV18, the J call TRBJ2-3; no clear D. There are 13 residues in the CDR3. V lost 3 bases and J lost 6, with 10 bases in between. From germline, CDR1 is KGHSH and CDR2 LQKENI. The DNA of the CDR3 is TGTGCCAGCTCACCGAGCCAACTGGATACGCAGTATTTT. Its protein is CASSPSQLDTQYF.

The rearrangement uses TRBV6-2 or TRBV6-3 and TRBJ2-7, with a possible D match to TRBD2 (5 bases). Trimming took off 3 bases at V and 0 bases at J, with 12 bases between the two ends. The CDR3 covers 15 residues. Germline CDR1 MNHEY, CDR2 SVGEGT. The CDR3 DNA follows: TGTGCCAGCAGTTATGGGGTCGGGATCTCCTACGAGCAGTACTTC. Residues: CASSYGVGISYEQYF.

This clone was seen a single time. The gene calls are TRBV11-2 and TRBJ1-3; D remains ambiguous. V was pared by 3 bases and J by 4 bases, with 7 bases between. The CDR3 has 13 residues. The germline CDR1 and CDR2 sequences are SGHAT and FQNNGV. CDR3 bases: TGTGCCAGCAGCTTCCCCCAGGGAAACACCATATATTTT. Its translation is CASSFPQGNTIYF.

This clone was seen once. This chain links TRBV5-5 with TRBJ1-2; 10 bases fit TRBD1. Per the germline V gene, CDR1 is SGHKS and CDR2 is YYEKEE (reference sequence). This CDR3 is built from 14 residues. Trimming removed 4 bases from V and 4 bases from J; junction bases left unmatched: 4. The DNA for the CDR3 is TGTGCCAGCAGCCCGCGGACAGGGGGCTATGGCTACACCTTC. Translated: CASSPRTGGYGYTF. Filled out from reference TRBV5-5 and TRBJ1-2, the complete variable domain reads DAGVTQSPTHLIKTRGQQVTLRCSPISGHKSVSWYQQVLGQGPQFIFQYYEKEERGRGNFPDRFSARQFPNYSSELNVNALLLGDSALYLCASSPRTGGYGYTFGSGTRLTVV.

The rearrangement links TRBV5-1 to TRBJ2-2, with TRBD1 as a possible D gene (5 bases). V was cut by 0 bases and J by 4 bases, with 10 bases left in between. The CDR3 is made up of 15 amino acids. Germline V gene sequence: CDR1 SGHRS, CDR2 YFSETQ. CDR3 DNA: TGCGCCAGCAGCTTGGCAGGGATGAGCACCGGGGAGCTGTTTTTT. It specifies CASSLAGMSTGELFF. The variable domain in full, completed from reference TRBV5-1 and TRBJ2-2, reads KAGVTQTPRYLIKTRGQQVTLSCSPISGHRSVSWYQQTPGQGLQFLFEYFSETQRNKGNFPGRFSGRQFSNSRSEMNVSTLELGDSALYLCASSLAGMSTGELFFGEGSRLTVL.

The CDR3: CASSQEPDRGNLNTDTQYF. The DNA of the CDR3 is TGCGCCAGCAGCCAAGAGCCAGACAGGGGCAACCTCAACACAGATACGCAGTATTTT. The chain has TRBV4-3 and TRBJ2-3, with TRBD1 identical over 8 bases. V lost 0 bases to trimming and J lost 2 bases; unmatched junction nucleotides: 13. There are 19 residues in the CDR3. Germline V gene lookup returns CDR1 LGHNA and CDR2 YSLEER.

This sequence joins TRBV5-1 and TRBJ2-3, with 12 nucleotides matching TRBD2. Germline V gene lookup returns CDR1 SGHRS and CDR2 YFSETQ. After removal of 7 bases from V and 6 bases from J, the junction contained 12 bases not matched to a gene. The CDR3 totals 16 residues. CDR3 loop: CASAGLAGSEGDTQYF. CDR3 bases: TGCGCCAGCGCGGGACTAGCGGGCTCCGAGGGGGATACGCAGTATTTT.